This T cell receptor beta chain was captured by sequencing in a study of OX40 agonist ivuxolimab in advanced cancers. Study at large: Enrolled patients in dose escalation had cancers that were hepatocellular carcinoma, melanoma, renal cell or head and neck cancer.

The cohort excluded patients with autoimmune disease history or systemic immunosuppression. General study findings and limits: Nonresponders, in some cases, also had low normalized T-cell clonal expansion. What antigens the expanded peripheral T cells recognized was never established.

Method: immunoSEQ multiplex PCR; TCRdb's copy keeps in-frame clones and lacks some. The sample carries about 76,000 clones, around 84% recorded once. CDR3 length: 14 amino acids. The germline V and J ends were trimmed by 2 bases and 5 bases, with 10 bases remaining between them. Germline assignment: CDR1 SGDLS and CDR2 YYNGEE. Notes on this clone: The antigen is not known.

The gene calls are TRBV9 and TRBJ2-2, with a weak D call TRBD2 (6 bases). Sequences were derived from CD4+ or CD8+ T cells sorted from blood, sampled in a trial of the OX40 agonist ivuxolimab. The TCR was taken from an adult with an advanced solid tumor such as melanoma, head and neck, liver or kidney cancer. The CDR3 is CASSVDGGTGELFF. DNA of the CDR3: TGTGCCAGCAGCGTTGATGGGGGGACCGGGGAGCTGTTTTTT.